The clone carrying this T cell receptor (beta chain) has only a few counts. The antigen remains undetermined. This sample includes further DNA sequences coding for the same CDR3. The record originates from a study of shared clonotypes between healthy human individuals. The study's findings and limits: Memory subsets generally showed smaller estimated richness than naive subsets did. Naive CD4 clonotype sharing across a handful of donors was approximately 5%.

Terminally differentiated effector memory CD45RA+ cells were excluded from the naive CD8 cells, which were CD45RO-negative and positively selected for CCR7. V was clipped by 2 bases and J by 4 bases, with 8 bases between them. The CDR3 spans 14 residues. The germline V gene has CDR1 MGHRA and CDR2 YSYEKL. Genomic DNA belonging to each subset was distributed in equal measure over several immunoSEQ plates. Replicate PCRs for sorted subsets used around 200 ng DNA; this equaled around 29,000 T cell genomes. Sequenced by immunoSEQ multiplex PCR; TCRdb stores in-frame clones only, minus some. The sample lists 1.5 million to 2.5 million clones; over 85% were seen once.

V gene TRBV4-1 combines with J gene TRBJ2-2, with no clear D. This receptor was taken from a man younger than 35 in good health. Sequenced: naive CD8+ T cells sorted from blood. The CDR3 is CASSQRSGTGELFF. The CDR3 DNA reads TGCGCCAGCAGCCAAAGATCAGGCACCGGGGAGCTGTTTTTT.